This T cell receptor beta chain was identified during a study of T cell repertoires in cytomegalovirus infection. The overall study: Recently identified HLA-C-restricted and well-studied HLA-B-restricted CMV epitopes were used. Indications of both CMV infection and matching HLA type were provided by public TCR beta signatures. The study, taken as a whole, reports: Cumulative public TCR beta family frequency identified carriers of CMV plus the relevant HLA. It was HLA-C-restricted CMV-specific TCR beta clonotypes that dominated the response ex vivo.

Comment on this clonotype: What it recognizes is unknown.

TCRdb recomputed calls from the reads with MiXCR, one row per CDR3 protein. The sample yields about 140,000 distinct CDR3 sequences, more than 25% seen once. With 1 base removed from V and 11 bases from J, the gap between germline ends came to 14 bases. Germline V CDR1 and CDR2: MDHEN, SYDVKM. This CDR3 contains 13 residues. This sequence originates from a human donor in good health (CMV status not recorded). Some clones in this sample may be carry-over from other donors' samples. The source material was CD8+ T cells from cultured PBMCs, sampled from culture after CMV antigen stimulation. The chain uses TRBV28 and TRBJ1-1; a weak D match, TRBD1 (5 bases). The CDR3 loop is CASSLLSGSEAFF. Here the CDR3 DNA reads TGTGCCAGCAGTTTATTGTCAGGGAGCGAGGCTTTCTTT. Full variable domain (rest looked up from reference TRBV28 and TRBJ1-1): DVKVTQSSRYLVKRTGEKVFLECVQDMDHENMFWYRQDPGLGLRLIYFSYDVKMKEKGDIPEGYSVSREKKERFSLILESASTNQTSMYLCASSLLSGSEAFFGQGTRLTVV.